This T cell receptor (beta chain) came from a study of beta chain features in type 1 diabetes. Study-wide results and limits: Moderate yet significant TCRB CDR3 shortening was seen in Type 1 diabetes patients in all four CD4+ subsets.

Note on this clone: The antigen remains undetermined.

What was sequenced were expressed TCRB transcripts, since all of the isolated RNA had been reverse transcribed. The table came from immunoSEQ multiplex PCR; TCRdb's copy has only in-frame clones and leaves some out. The sample holds 120,000 to 150,000 clones, 13% seen once. The CDR3 consists of 14 residues. Germline CDR1 SQVTM, CDR2 ANQGSEA. V gave up 4 bases and J gave up 2 bases, with 12 bases separating them. Sequencing was performed on central memory CD4+ T cells from blood. This rearrangement joins TRBV29-1 to TRBJ1-5; D is undetermined. The clonotype was recovered from a man aged 18 to 35 with type 1 diabetes. The DNA for the CDR3 is TGCAGCGTTGCGGGAGGTACAGGCAATCAGCCCCAGCATTTT. This codes for CSVAGGTGNQPQHF. Looking up the rest from reference TRBV29-1 and TRBJ1-5 gives the full variable domain: SAVISQKPSRDICQRGTSLTIQCQVDSQVTMMFWYRQQPGQSLTLIATANQGSEATYESGFVIDKFPISRPNLTFSTLTVSNMSPEDSSIYLCSVAGGTGNQPQHFGDGTRLSIL.